Below are 20 T cell receptor beta chains sequenced from a single sample in a study of T-cell memory formation after mild COVID-19. Using its own MiXCR run on the 5' RACE reads, TCRdb lists one record per CDR3 protein. The sample consists of about 400,000 distinct CDR3 sequences, approximately 15% of them appearing once. Sequencing used PBMCs or a T cell subset sorted from them (not recorded which). These receptors came from a man in his late teens or twenties who had mild COVID-19 (a few samples of this study predate the infection). Cell type and time point are not known.

Ten or more counts support this clonotype. This chain joins TRBV6-6 and TRBJ1-2; no reliable D call. The CDR3 runs to 15 residues. V gave up 0 bases and J gave up 8 bases, with 16 bases separating them. From germline, CDR1 is MNHNY and CDR2 SVGAGI (reference sequence). The CDR3 loop reads CASSYSGSFLGGYTF. The CDR3 nucleotides read TGTGCCAGCAGTTACTCGGGCAGCTTCCTCGGGGGCTACACCTTC.

This clonotype occurred a few times. This rearrangement joins TRBV5-1 to TRBJ2-1; 9 nucleotides line up with TRBD2. V dropped 0 bases and J dropped 3; count of bases not matched to a gene: 4. The germline CDR1 and CDR2 sequences are SGHRS and YFSETQ. The CDR3 extends over 16 amino acids. The CDR3 reads CASSLASSGVYNEQFF. CDR3 sequence (DNA): TGCGCCAGCAGCTTGGCGTCTAGCGGGGTCTACAATGAGCAGTTCTTC.

This clonotype occurred a few times. The chain carries TRBV6-2 or TRBV6-3 and TRBJ2-7; D unresolved. Trimming took off 8 bases at V and 6 bases at J, with 17 bases between the two ends. The CDR3 is 13 amino acids. The germline V gene has CDR1 MNHEY and CDR2 SVGEGT. CDR3 DNA sequence: TGTGCCAGCGAGGCCTCAGGCCCCGGCGAGCAGTACTTC. Translating gives CASEASGPGEQYF.

The sample holds a few counts of this clonotype. The rearrangement links TRBV4-1 to TRBJ1-5; TRBD1 agrees at 8 bases. Germline V CDR1 and CDR2: MGHRA, YSYEKL. The V segment lost 4 bases and the J segment 7 bases; nucleotides outside the gene matches: 9. The CDR3 is 15 amino acids. This CDR3 reads CASSLTGEGRQPQHF. The CDR3 coding sequence is TGCGCCAGCAGCCTGACAGGGGAAGGGAGGCAGCCCCAGCATTTT.

The gene calls are TRBV7-9 and TRBJ1-2; TRBD1 matches 9 bases. The CDR3 totals 16 residues. Germline V gene data show CDR1 as SEHNR and CDR2 as FQNEAQ (reference sequence). V gave up 5 bases and J gave up 4 bases; unmatched junction bases: 11. CDR3 loop: CASSPVGQGNSYGYTF. CDR3 DNA: TGTGCCAGCAGCCCAGTGGGACAGGGTAATTCCTATGGCTACACCTTC.

This clonotype was seen many times. The chain couples TRBV10-3 to TRBJ2-5, with D possibly being TRBD1 (5 bases). This CDR3 region has 13 residues. CDR1 is ENHRY, CDR2 SYGVKD, per germline. V was shortened by 0 bases and J by 5 bases, with 7 bases between the two germline ends. CDR3 sequence reads: CAISESGVETQYF. The CDR3 nucleotides are TGTGCCATCAGTGAGTCAGGGGTTGAGACCCAGTACTTC.

This chain connects TRBV19 to TRBJ2-7; 11 positions agree with TRBD1. The CDR3 runs to 17 residues. In germline, CDR1 is LNHDA, CDR2 SQIVND (reference sequence). Trimming took 3 bases from V and 4 from J; bases not matched to a gene: 11. CDR3 DNA: TGTGCCAGTAGTATGGGGGTCCCCGGACAGGGGGCTTACGAGCAGTACTTC. Its protein is CASSMGVPGQGAYEQYF.

In this sample, this clonotype turned up a few times. V is TRBV12-3 or TRBV12-4 and J is TRBJ2-3, with D tentatively TRBD1 or TRBD2 (5 bases each). This CDR3 region has 12 residues. Between the trimmed V and J ends, which lost 7 bases and 6 bases, there was a span of 11 bases. The CDR3 DNA reads TGTGCCAGCACCCGGGACCGGGATACGCAGTATTTT. The encoded protein is CASTRDRDTQYF.

This clonotype occurred a few times. The chain carries TRBV5-1 and TRBJ2-1; 7 bases agree with TRBD2. This CDR3 region has 16 residues. Germline assignment: CDR1 SGHRS and CDR2 YFSETQ. The V and J ends lost 3 bases and 0 bases, in that order; junction bases with no gene match: 6. CDR3 coding DNA: TGCGCCAGCAGCTGGGCGTGGGGGGGCTCCTACAATGAGCAGTTCTTC. Translating it yields CASSWAWGGSYNEQFF.

The J gene is TRBJ1-1, the V gene TRBV20-1; perhaps TRBD1 as D (5 bases). Germline loops: CDR1 DFQATT, CDR2 SNEGSKA (reference sequence). The CDR3 covers 14 residues. The V gene lost 1 base and the J gene lost 4 bases, with 13 bases spanning the gap. The CDR3 DNA sequence: TGCAGTGCTAGAGGCCGTCCGGGGGGCACTGAAGCTTTCTTT. This sequence encodes CSARGRPGGTEAFF.

This clonotype has at least ten counts. The CDR3 bases are TGCGCCAGCAGCTTGGAAGTTGGACAGTACAATGAGCAGTTCTTC. This translates into CASSLEVGQYNEQFF. The chain employs TRBV5-1 and TRBJ2-1; D may be TRBD1 (6 bases). This CDR3 has 15 amino acids. CDR1 and CDR2 (germline): SGHRS, YFSETQ. V was trimmed by 0 bases and J by 4 bases, leaving 11 bases between them. Full variable domain (missing parts from reference TRBV5-1 and TRBJ2-1): KAGVTQTPRYLIKTRGQQVTLSCSPISGHRSVSWYQQTPGQGLQFLFEYFSETQRNKGNFPGRFSGRQFSNSRSEMNVSTLELGDSALYLCASSLEVGQYNEQFFGPGTRLTVL.

This clonotype turned up a few times. The genes are TRBV12-3 or TRBV12-4 and TRBJ1-1, with D hard to call. The CDR3 consists of 15 residues. V lost 5 bases, J lost 4 bases, and 17 bases lay in between. The chain's CDR3 is CASSPPDVGSTEAFF. CDR3 DNA: TGTGCCAGCAGTCCCCCGGACGTGGGGAGCACTGAAGCTTTCTTT.

This chain links TRBV6-5 with TRBJ2-7; weak D call: TRBD2 (6 bases). This CDR3 is 15 amino acids long. Germline V gene data show CDR1 as MNHEY and CDR2 as SVGAGI. V was cut by 2 bases and J by 0 bases, with 11 bases left in between. CDR3 bases: TGTGCCAGCAGTTACGGGAGGTCCAGCTCCTACGAGCAGTACGTC. Protein product: CASSYGRSSSYEQYV.

V and J are TRBV12-3 or TRBV12-4 and TRBJ1-1, with no clear D. V lost 4 bases, J lost 4 bases, and 13 bases lay in between. The CDR3 contains 14 residues. The CDR3 sequence: CASSSFEAGTEAFF. As DNA, the CDR3 is TGTGCCAGCAGTTCCTTCGAGGCGGGCACTGAAGCTTTCTTT.

This clonotype occurred many times. The chain links TRBV6-1 to TRBJ1-1; D is possibly TRBD1 (6 bases). The CDR3 has 15 amino acids. V dropped 6 bases and J dropped 3 bases, with 17 bases sitting between them. Germline CDR1 and CDR2: MNHNS and SASEGT. This chain's CDR3 is CASSAMGGGYTEAFF. As DNA, the CDR3 is TGTGCCAGCAGCGCAATGGGAGGGGGGTACACTGAAGCTTTCTTT.

The rearrangement links TRBV18 to TRBJ2-7, with 9 bases that match TRBD1. The CDR3 loop spans 13 amino acids. V dropped 4 bases and J dropped 5; count of bases not matched to a gene: 3. The germline CDR1 and CDR2 sequences are KGHSH and LQKENI. The CDR3, as DNA: TGTGCCAGCTCACGGGACAGGGCCCACGAGCAGTACTTC. Its protein product is CASSRDRAHEQYF.

The chain couples TRBV6-1 to TRBJ1-1, with TRBD1 as a possible D gene (5 bases). V lost 6 bases, J lost 9 bases, and 20 bases lay in between. Looked up from germline, CDR1 is MNHNS and CDR2 is SASEGT. The CDR3 is 14 amino acids. CDR3 in amino acids: CASRLTTGVHQAFF. CDR3 sequence (DNA): TGTGCCAGCAGACTTACTACGGGGGTCCATCAAGCTTTCTTT.

The chain combines TRBV12-3 or TRBV12-4 with TRBJ1-5; D call uncertain. The V end was cut by 6 bases, the J end by 6 bases, with 6 bases between. CDR3 length: 11 amino acids. The CDR3 DNA follows: TGTGCCAGCAGGCGAGTTCAGCCCCAGCATTTT. Its translation: CASRRVQPQHF.

The table lists this clonotype with many counts. The genes are TRBV6-2 or TRBV6-3 and TRBJ1-6; D gene unclear. The germline CDR1 and CDR2 sequences are MNHEY and SVGEGT. V dropped 0 bases and J dropped 8 bases, with 14 bases sitting between them. The CDR3 is 16 residues long. The CDR3 DNA reads as TGTGCCAGCAGTTACTCCCCTGGTTACTTGGATTCACCCCTCCACTTT. Translation: CASSYSPGYLDSPLHF.

The V call is TRBV29-1, the J call TRBJ2-7, with D hard to call. Trimming left V 8 bases short and J 4 bases short, with 9 bases between. Germline V gene sequence: CDR1 SQVTM, CDR2 ANQGSEA. The CDR3 is 10 amino acids. Here the CDR3 DNA reads TGCAGCCTCACCCCGTACGAGCAGTACGTC. Translating gives CSLTPYEQYV.